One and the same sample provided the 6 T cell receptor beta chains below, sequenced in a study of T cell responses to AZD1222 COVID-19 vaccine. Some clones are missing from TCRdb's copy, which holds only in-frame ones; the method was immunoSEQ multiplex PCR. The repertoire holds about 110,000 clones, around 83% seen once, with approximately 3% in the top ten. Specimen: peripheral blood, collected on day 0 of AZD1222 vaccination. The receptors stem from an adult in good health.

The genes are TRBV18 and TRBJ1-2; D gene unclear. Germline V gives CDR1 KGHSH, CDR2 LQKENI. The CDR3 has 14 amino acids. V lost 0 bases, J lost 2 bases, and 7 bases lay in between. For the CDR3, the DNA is TGTGCCAGCTCACCACCGGTCATCAACTATGGCTACACCTTC. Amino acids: CASSPPVINYGYTF. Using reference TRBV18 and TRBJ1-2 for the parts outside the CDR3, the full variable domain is NAGVMQNPRHLVRRRGQEARLRCSPMKGHSHVYWYRQLPEEGLKFMVYLQKENIIDESGMPKERFSAEFPKEGPSILRIQQVVRGDSAAYFCASSPPVINYGYTFGSGTRLTVV.

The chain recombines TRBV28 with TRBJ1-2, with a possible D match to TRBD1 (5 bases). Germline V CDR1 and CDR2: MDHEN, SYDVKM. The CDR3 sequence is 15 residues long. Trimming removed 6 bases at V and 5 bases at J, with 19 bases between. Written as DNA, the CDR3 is TGTGCCAGCAGCCCTTTATTAGGGGTCGATTATGGCTACACCTTC. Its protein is CASSPLLGVDYGYTF.

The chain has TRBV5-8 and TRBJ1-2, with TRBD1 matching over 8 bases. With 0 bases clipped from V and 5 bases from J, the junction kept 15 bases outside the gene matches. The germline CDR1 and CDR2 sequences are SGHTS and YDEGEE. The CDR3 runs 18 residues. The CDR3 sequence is CASSLAPSFRGPSYGYTF. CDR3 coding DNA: TGTGCCAGCAGCTTGGCCCCATCATTCAGGGGGCCGTCATATGGCTACACCTTC. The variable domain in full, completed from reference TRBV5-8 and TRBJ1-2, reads EAGVTQSPTHLIKTRGQQATLRCSPISGHTSVYWYQQALGLGLQFLLWYDEGEERNRGNFPPRFSGRQFPNYSSELNVNALELEDSALYLCASSLAPSFRGPSYGYTFGSGTRLTVV.

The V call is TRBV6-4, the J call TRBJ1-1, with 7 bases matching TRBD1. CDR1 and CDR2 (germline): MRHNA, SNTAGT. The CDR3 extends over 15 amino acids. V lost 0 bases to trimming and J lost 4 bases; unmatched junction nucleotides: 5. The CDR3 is CASSDSPGGITEAFF. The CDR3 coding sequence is TGTGCCAGCAGTGACTCCCCAGGGGGGATCACTGAAGCTTTCTTT.

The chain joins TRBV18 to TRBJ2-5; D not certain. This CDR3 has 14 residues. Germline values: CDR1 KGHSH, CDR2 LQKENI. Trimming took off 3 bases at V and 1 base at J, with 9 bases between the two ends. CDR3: CASSPLQPQETQYF. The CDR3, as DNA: TGTGCCAGCTCACCTCTACAGCCCCAAGAGACCCAGTACTTC.

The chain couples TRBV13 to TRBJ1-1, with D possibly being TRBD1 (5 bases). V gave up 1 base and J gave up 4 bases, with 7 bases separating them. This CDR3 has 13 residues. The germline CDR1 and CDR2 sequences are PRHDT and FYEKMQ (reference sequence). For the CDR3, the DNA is TGTGCCAGCAGCTTAGAGAGGGGCACTGAAGCTTTCTTT. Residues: CASSLERGTEAFF.